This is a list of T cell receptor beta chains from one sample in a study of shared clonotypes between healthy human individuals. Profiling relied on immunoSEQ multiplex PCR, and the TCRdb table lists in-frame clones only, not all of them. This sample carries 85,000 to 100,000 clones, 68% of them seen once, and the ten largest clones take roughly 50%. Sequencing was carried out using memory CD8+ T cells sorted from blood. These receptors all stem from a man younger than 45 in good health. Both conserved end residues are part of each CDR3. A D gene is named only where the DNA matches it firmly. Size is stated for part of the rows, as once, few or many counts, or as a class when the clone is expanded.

DNA: TGTGCCAGCAGCTTAGACGGGGCGCGAGAGACCCAGTACTTC
CDR3: CASSLDGARETQYF
J: TRBJ2-5
size: -
V: TRBV7-9
D: -

DNA: TGTGCCAGCAGTGAGATGGGTGTTGATGGCTACACCTTC
CDR3: CASSEMGVDGYTF
J: TRBJ1-2
size: -
V: TRBV6-1
D: -

DNA: TGCGCCAGCAGAGCGGGCGCTGAAGCTTTCTTT
CDR3: CASRAGAEAFF
J: TRBJ1-1
size: -
V: TRBV5-1
D: -

DNA: TGTGCTAGTGGTTTTTCTGACGGGGGGCTGGGGGCAGCCACTGAAGCTTTCTTT
CDR3: CASGFSDGGLGAATEAFF
J: TRBJ1-1
size: many
V: TRBV12-5
D: -

DNA: TGTGCCAGCAGCTTAGCGTATAGGGACAGGGAGGATGGCTACACCTTC
CDR3: CASSLAYRDREDGYTF
J: TRBJ1-2
size: few
V: TRBV7-9
D: TRBD1

DNA: TGTGCCAGCTCACCATCAGCGGGTAATGAGCAGTTCTTC
CDR3: CASSPSAGNEQFF
J: TRBJ2-1
size: once
V: TRBV18
D: -

DNA: TGTGCCACCCGACAGGGTTTGGATTTTCGGGGCTACACCTTC
CDR3: CATRQGLDFRGYTF
J: TRBJ1-2
size: -
V: TRBV19
D: TRBD1

DNA: TGTGCCAGCAGCTTAGTACCCCTAGGCAGCACAGATACGCAGTATTTT
CDR3: CASSLVPLGSTDTQYF
J: TRBJ2-3
size: -
V: TRBV7-9
D: -

DNA: TGTGCCAGCAGCCGAACGGCGGGGGTAGCCCATCACACAGATACGCAGTATTTT
CDR3: CASSRTAGVAHHTDTQYF
J: TRBJ2-3
size: -
V: TRBV21-1
D: -

DNA: TGTGCCAGCACTGGGACTAGCGGCAGGAATTCCTACGAGCAGTACTTC
CDR3: CASTGTSGRNSYEQYF
J: TRBJ2-7
size: -
V: TRBV28
D: TRBD2

DNA: TGTGCCATCTCCCGGGACAGGGGGGCCGGGGAGCTGTTTTTT
CDR3: CAISRDRGAGELFF
J: TRBJ2-2
size: -
V: TRBV10-3
D: TRBD1

DNA: TGTGCCAGCAGTGAAGCAGGGGGTTATGGCTACACCTTC
CDR3: CASSEAGGYGYTF
J: TRBJ1-2
size: once
V: TRBV6-1
D: -

DNA: TGTGCCAGCAGCTCATACAAGGATCAGCCCCAGCATTTT
CDR3: CASSSYKDQPQHF
J: TRBJ1-5
size: -
V: TRBV11-2
D: -

DNA: TGCGCCAGCAGCTTGGGAGTTTGGCGGAACTCTCGCGAGCAGTACTTC
CDR3: CASSLGVWRNSREQYF
J: TRBJ2-7
size: -
V: TRBV5-1
D: -

DNA: TGTGCCAGCAGCCCTCGGGAGGGGGCTGATACGCAGTATTTT
CDR3: CASSPREGADTQYF
J: TRBJ2-3
size: -
V: TRBV11-3
D: -

DNA: TGTGCCAGCAGTGAAGCGCAAGGCGGATCCTACGAGCAGTACTTC
CDR3: CASSEAQGGSYEQYF
J: TRBJ2-7
size: few
V: TRBV6-1
D: -

DNA: TGTGCCAGCAGTAAGAATTATGGCTACACCTTC
CDR3: CASSKNYGYTF
J: TRBJ1-2
size: -
V: TRBV28
D: -

DNA: TGTGCCAGCAGTTTCATGTATGGCTACACCTTC
CDR3: CASSFMYGYTF
J: TRBJ1-2
size: few
V: TRBV28
D: -

DNA: TGTGCCAGCAGGATGTCAGGGGGTTACAATGAGCAGTTCTTC
CDR3: CASRMSGGYNEQFF
J: TRBJ2-1
size: few
V: TRBV6-6
D: TRBD1

DNA: TGTGCCAGCAAAATGTTTTGGGACAGGGCTGATGAGCAGTACTTC
CDR3: CASKMFWDRADEQYF
J: TRBJ2-7
size: -
V: TRBV6-1
D: TRBD1

DNA: TGTGCCAGCAGTGCGGGCCGAGGGGCGCAGGAGACCCAGTACTTC
CDR3: CASSAGRGAQETQYF
J: TRBJ2-5
size: -
V: TRBV5-4
D: -

DNA: TGTGCCAGCAGCGCCGGGACAGAGCAGTACTTC
CDR3: CASSAGTEQYF
J: TRBJ2-7
size: few
V: TRBV11-3
D: -

DNA: TGTGCCAGTACTAATTGGGCCTCCGAAAAACTGTTTTTT
CDR3: CASTNWASEKLFF
J: TRBJ1-4
size: once
V: TRBV19
D: -

DNA: TGTGCCAGCAGTGAACGCGGGGTGGGGGAGCAGTACTTC
CDR3: CASSERGVGEQYF
J: TRBJ2-7
size: -
V: TRBV2
D: -

DNA: TGTGCCAGCAGCTTAGAATTAGGGGGGATCTCCTACAATGAGCAGTTCTTC
CDR3: CASSLELGGISYNEQFF
J: TRBJ2-1
size: -
V: TRBV11-2
D: -

DNA: TGTGCCAGCAGTGAACCAGGACAGGCGAACACTGAAGCTTTCTTT
CDR3: CASSEPGQANTEAFF
J: TRBJ1-1
size: once
V: TRBV6-1
D: TRBD1

DNA: TGTGCCAGCAGCTTAGATAGTGGTTACGAGCAGTACTTC
CDR3: CASSLDSGYEQYF
J: TRBJ2-7
size: -
V: TRBV11-2
D: -

DNA: TGCGCCAGCAGCTTGGAGGGAAACAAAAACATTCAGTACTTC
CDR3: CASSLEGNKNIQYF
J: TRBJ2-4
size: once
V: TRBV5-1
D: -

DNA: TGTGCCAGCACCCTGGGACAGGCGTTCGAGCAGTACTTC
CDR3: CASTLGQAFEQYF
J: TRBJ2-7
size: -
V: TRBV11-2
D: TRBD1

DNA: TGTGCCAGCAGCCCCAGGACAACCGGCTACACCTTC
CDR3: CASSPRTTGYTF
J: TRBJ1-2
size: few
V: TRBV7-2
D: -

DNA: TGCGCCAGCAGCTTGCAGGCCAACACTGAAGCTTTCTTT
CDR3: CASSLQANTEAFF
J: TRBJ1-1
size: -
V: TRBV5-1
D: -

DNA: TGTGCCAGCAGGGTATATAACGGAGGCACAGATACGCAGTATTTT
CDR3: CASRVYNGGTDTQYF
J: TRBJ2-3
size: -
V: TRBV5-6
D: -

DNA: TGTGCCTTGCCGACAGGGGCTGAATTTAACTATGGCTACACCTTC
CDR3: CALPTGAEFNYGYTF
J: TRBJ1-2
size: -
V: TRBV7-9
D: TRBD1

DNA: TGTGCCAGTAGTAGGACCGGGACTACCTCCAATGAGCAGTTCTTC
CDR3: CASSRTGTTSNEQFF
J: TRBJ2-1
size: few
V: TRBV19
D: TRBD2

DNA: TGTGCCAGCTCAGGTAGCGGGAGCTACTACGAGCAGTACTTC
CDR3: CASSGSGSYYEQYF
J: TRBJ2-7
size: few
V: TRBV18
D: TRBD2

DNA: TGTGCCAGTAGTGCGACCTCCTACGAGCAGTACTTC
CDR3: CASSATSYEQYF
J: TRBJ2-7
size: -
V: TRBV19
D: -

DNA: TGTGCCAGCAGCCCCGGTAGTGGGTATGGCTACACCTTC
CDR3: CASSPGSGYGYTF
J: TRBJ1-2
size: -
V: TRBV2
D: -

DNA: TGTGCCAGCAGCCCACCAAGCGGGGGAGGCTACGAGCAGTACTTC
CDR3: CASSPPSGGGYEQYF
J: TRBJ2-7
size: -
V: TRBV10-3
D: TRBD2

DNA: TGTGCCAGCACCCCTGGTTGGGGGAACTATGGCTACACCTTC
CDR3: CASTPGWGNYGYTF
J: TRBJ1-2
size: many
V: TRBV5-6
D: -

DNA: TGTGCCAGCAGTTACTCGAGCGGTCAGCCCCAGCATTTT
CDR3: CASSYSSGQPQHF
J: TRBJ1-5
size: -
V: TRBV6-5
D: -

DNA: TGTGCCAGCAGACCTGGGCTAGCGGGAGGCACCGGGGAGCTGTTTTTT
CDR3: CASRPGLAGGTGELFF
J: TRBJ2-2
size: -
V: TRBV7-9
D: TRBD2